A single sample gave rise to the 27 T cell receptor beta chains below, sequenced in a study of shared clonotypes between healthy human individuals. Produced via immunoSEQ multiplex PCR; TCRdb's table is partial and in-frame only. The table has fewer than 3 million clones, 85% to 95% seen once. The sequenced sample consisted of naive CD4+ T cells from PBMCs. Subset of the sample: CD45RA+ positively selected. The receptors derive from a man between 18 and 35 years old in good health. Some clones in this sample may be carry-over from other donors' samples.

The gene calls are TRBV19 and TRBJ1-4; D may be TRBD1 (6 bases). CDR3 length: 15 amino acids. With 3 bases removed from V and 8 bases from J, the gap between germline ends came to 16 bases. Per germline, CDR1 LNHDA and CDR2 SQIVND (reference sequence). The CDR3 DNA follows: TGTGCCAGTAGTATTACGACAGGAGAGAGAGAAAAACTGTTTTTT. It encodes CASSITTGEREKLFF. Using reference TRBV19 and TRBJ1-4 for the parts outside the CDR3, the full variable domain is DGGITQSPKYLFRKEGQNVTLSCEQNLNHDAMYWYRQDPGQGLRLIYYSQIVNDFQKGDIAEGYSVSREKKESFPLTVTSAQKNPTAFYLCASSITTGEREKLFFGSGTQLSVL.

This clone appeared once. This chain links TRBV5-8 with TRBJ2-5; 9 bases map to TRBD2. Losses at the gene ends were 4 bases for V and 5 bases for J; bases not matched to a gene: 21. The CDR3 spans 19 residues. Germline V gene sequence: CDR1 SGHTS, CDR2 YDEGEE. The CDR3 protein is CASSPYSPSGTQTGETQYF. For the CDR3, the DNA is TGTGCCAGCAGCCCGTACAGCCCTAGCGGGACCCAGACGGGGGAGACCCAGTACTTC.

The chain employs TRBV5-1 and TRBJ2-5; D perhaps matches TRBD2 (5 bases). V lost 5 bases, J lost 0 bases, and 14 bases lay in between. This CDR3 is 15 amino acids long. The germline V gene encodes CDR1 SGHRS and CDR2 YFSETQ. The CDR3 here is CASRIFPGNQETQYF. The CDR3 nucleotides are TGCGCCAGCAGGATTTTCCCCGGGAACCAAGAGACCCAGTACTTC.

V is TRBV19 and J is TRBJ2-5; 10 bases fit TRBD2. The CDR3 spans 13 residues. Germline-derived CDR1 and CDR2 are LNHDA and SQIVND (reference sequence). V lost 6 bases to trimming and J lost 4 bases; unmatched junction nucleotides: 2. The CDR3 loop is CASRLAGGETQYF. The CDR3 DNA follows: TGTGCCAGTAGGTTAGCGGGAGGAGAGACCCAGTACTTC.

This clone was seen just once. The chain links TRBV30 to TRBJ1-6; no definite D call. The ends were cut back, 2 bases at V and 8 bases at J, with 13 bases in the middle. The CDR3 length is 14 residues. The germline CDR1 and CDR2 sequences are GTSNPN and SVGIG (reference sequence). CDR3 amino acids: CAWSFGGIYSPLHF. The CDR3 DNA reads as TGTGCCTGGAGTTTTGGAGGAATTTATTCACCCCTCCACTTT. The full variable domain, with the rest looked up from reference TRBV30 and TRBJ1-6, is SQTIHQWPATLVQPVGSPLSLECTVEGTSNPNLYWYRQAAGRGLQLLFYSVGIGQISSEVPQNLSASRPQDRQFILSSKKLLLSDSGFYLCAWSFGGIYSPLHFGNGTRLTVT.

The chain recombines TRBV4-2 with TRBJ2-2; D remains ambiguous. The length of the CDR3 is 15 residues. Trimming removed 2 bases at V and 2 bases at J, with 9 bases between. CDR1 and CDR2 from the germline V gene are LGHNA and YNFKEQ. This chain's CDR3 is CASSQSPRNTGELFF. CDR3 nucleotides: TGTGCCAGCAGCCAATCCCCTCGAAACACCGGGGAGCTGTTTTTT.

This sequence joins TRBV7-2 and TRBJ2-7; D might be TRBD2 (7 bases). Germline lookup yields CDR1 SGHTA and CDR2 FQGNSA. This CDR3 has 14 amino acids. With 2 bases removed from V and 4 bases from J, the gap between germline ends came to 12 bases. The CDR3 region is CASSLPGGRYEQYF. In DNA form, the CDR3 reads TGTGCCAGCAGCTTACCGGGGGGCAGGTACGAGCAGTACTTC.

As DNA, the CDR3 is TGTGCCAGCAGTTACACCCGCGGGGTAGCTGAGTCCGAGCAGTACTTC. Translated, it gives CASSYTRGVAESEQYF. The J gene is TRBJ2-7, the V gene TRBV6-6; weak D call: TRBD2 (6 bases). The ends were cut back, 2 bases at V and 6 bases at J, with 20 bases in the middle. The CDR3 totals 16 residues. Germline V gene sequence: CDR1 MNHNY, CDR2 SVGAGI (reference sequence).

This clone was found once. V gene TRBV4-1 combines with J gene TRBJ2-7; D may match TRBD1 or TRBD2 (5 bases each). From germline, CDR1 is MGHRA and CDR2 YSYEKL. The length of the CDR3 is 17 residues. Trimming pared 4 bases from V and 0 bases from J, leaving 19 bases between. The CDR3 region is CASSLYPSWDDSYEQYF. The CDR3 DNA is TGCGCCAGCAGCCTCTACCCGAGCTGGGACGACTCCTACGAGCAGTACTTC.

The V gene is TRBV10-3, the J gene TRBJ1-2, with D maybe TRBD1 (6 bases). V was trimmed by 4 bases and J by 6 bases, leaving 9 bases between them. Germline V gene lookup returns CDR1 ENHRY and CDR2 SYGVKD. CDR3 size: 12 residues. The CDR3 spells CAISGGGDGYTF. Here the CDR3 DNA reads TGTGCCATCAGTGGGGGGGGCGATGGCTACACCTTC.

The chain uses TRBV7-3 and TRBJ2-6; 7 bases line up with TRBD1. Germline CDR1 SGHTA, CDR2 FQGTGA. J lost 2 bases, V lost 5 bases, and 3 bases had no gene match. The CDR3 is 15 residues long. The CDR3 sequence is CASSPQGAGANVLTF. DNA of the CDR3: TGTGCCAGCAGCCCTCAGGGGGCTGGGGCCAACGTCCTGACTTTC.

This chain joins TRBV18 and TRBJ2-3; 8 bases agree with TRBD2. V shed 2 bases and J 2 bases; nucleotides not matched to a gene: 15. The germline V gene has CDR1 KGHSH and CDR2 LQKENI. The CDR3 consists of 19 residues. The CDR3 is CASSPVPGLEPRDTDTQYF. CDR3 sequence (DNA): TGTGCCAGCTCACCAGTTCCGGGACTAGAGCCGAGGGACACAGATACGCAGTATTTT.

The rearrangement uses TRBV29-1 and TRBJ2-2; D ambiguous. V lost 6 bases to trimming and J lost 3 bases, with 17 bases between them. CDR3 length: 15 amino acids. Per germline, CDR1 SQVTM and CDR2 ANQGSEA. This CDR3 is CSVALERAHTGELFF. CDR3 sequence (DNA): TGCAGCGTCGCCCTCGAGCGCGCTCACACCGGGGAGCTGTTTTTT.

Remarks on this clone: This CDR3 is also generated by other DNA sequences in the sample. This chain uses TRBV19 with TRBJ1-3, with D possibly being TRBD1 (6 bases). V was shortened by 3 bases and J by 4 bases, with 7 bases between the two germline ends. Germline CDR1 reads LNHDA; CDR2 reads SQIVND (reference sequence). This CDR3 has 13 amino acids. For the CDR3, the DNA is TGTGCCAGTAGTATTGGACAGGGAAACACCATATATTTT. Protein sequence: CASSIGQGNTIYF.

The chain has TRBV7-9 and TRBJ2-3; maybe TRBD2 (5 bases). This CDR3 is 15 amino acids long. V gave up 5 bases and J gave up 4 bases, with 16 bases separating them. Germline V CDR1 and CDR2: SEHNR, FQNEAQ (reference sequence). This CDR3 is CASSPQSLRADTQYF. The CDR3, as DNA: TGTGCCAGCAGCCCTCAGAGCTTGAGGGCAGATACGCAGTATTTT.

The sample holds a few counts of this clone. At one of its ends the junction is not consistent with the germline gene, which may arise from a read error. The chain joins TRBV7-9 to TRBJ2-4; maybe TRBD2 (7 bases). Per the germline V gene, CDR1 is SEHNR and CDR2 is FQNEAQ (reference sequence). This CDR3 spans 13 amino acids. The chain's CDR3 is CASSLARGGLTHF. The CDR3 DNA reads as TGTGCCAGCAGCTTAGCAAGAGGGGGACTAACGCACTTC.

The chain is built from TRBV5-8 and TRBJ1-4; D remains ambiguous. Germline V gene sequence: CDR1 SGHTS, CDR2 YDEGEE. Trimming removed 0 bases from V and 8 bases from J, with 8 bases in between. There are 13 residues in the CDR3. Written as DNA, the CDR3 is TGTGCCAGCAGCTTGGCGGGGAACGAAAAACTGTTTTTT. Translation gives CASSLAGNEKLFF. The full variable domain, its missing parts supplied by reference TRBV5-8 and TRBJ1-4, is EAGVTQSPTHLIKTRGQQATLRCSPISGHTSVYWYQQALGLGLQFLLWYDEGEERNRGNFPPRFSGRQFPNYSSELNVNALELEDSALYLCASSLAGNEKLFFGSGTQLSVL.

The chain recombines TRBV15 with TRBJ2-3, with 11 bases aligning to TRBD1. The ends lost 4 bases at V and 6 bases at J; junction bases unmatched: 9. This CDR3 is built from 16 residues. CDR1 is LNHNV, CDR2 YYDKDF, per germline (reference sequence). The CDR3 DNA is TGTGCCACCAGCATCCGGACAGGGGGCGCGAAGGATACGCAGTATTTT. Its protein product is CATSIRTGGAKDTQYF.

The V gene is TRBV25-1, the J gene TRBJ1-1, with D possibly matching TRBD1 (5 bases). With 8 bases removed from V and 1 base from J, the gap between germline ends came to 11 bases. Germline CDR1 and CDR2: MGHDK and SYGVNS. CDR3 size: 13 residues. This chain's CDR3 is CASLGRGNTEAFF. CDR3 DNA sequence: TGTGCCAGCCTGGGACGGGGGAACACTGAAGCTTTCTTT.

The chain joins TRBV30 to TRBJ2-3, with 10 bases identical to TRBD2. The trim removed 5 bases at V and 2 bases at J, leaving 4 bases unmatched. This CDR3 is 14 amino acids long. CDR1 and CDR2 from the germline V gene are GTSNPN and SVGIG (reference sequence). The CDR3 DNA is TGTGCCTGGTCGGGACTAGCGTTCACAGATACGCAGTATTTT. Protein: CAWSGLAFTDTQYF.

This sequence joins TRBV27 and TRBJ2-3, with TRBD1 matching over 12 bases. V lost 2 bases, J lost 3 bases, and 9 bases stayed unmatched. Germline lookup yields CDR1 MNHEY and CDR2 SMNVEV (reference sequence). The CDR3 loop spans 18 amino acids. In DNA, the CDR3 is TGTGCCAGCAGTTTAAGGGGACAGGGGGCAGGTTCGACAGATACGCAGTATTTT. It yields the protein CASSLRGQGAGSTDTQYF.

The CDR3 DNA follows: TGTGCCAGCAGCGTAGAGGGAGTCGGAAATGAAAAACTGTTTTTT. Its translation: CASSVEGVGNEKLFF. The chain combines TRBV9 with TRBJ1-4; D unclear. Germline-derived CDR1 and CDR2 are SGDLS and YYNGEE. CDR3 length equals 15 residues. Trimming removed 0 bases at V and 5 bases at J, with 11 bases between.

Points on this clone: This sample also contains other DNA sequences that code for the same CDR3. J is TRBJ2-1 and V is TRBV7-9, with 7 bases fitting TRBD2. Per germline, CDR1 SEHNR and CDR2 FQNEAQ (reference sequence). Trimming took 0 bases from V and 4 from J; bases not matched to a gene: 3. The CDR3 totals 15 residues. The CDR3 region is CASSLAGGRYNEQFF. Here the CDR3 DNA reads TGTGCCAGCAGCTTAGCGGGAGGGCGATACAATGAGCAGTTCTTC.

V gene TRBV7-9 combines with J gene TRBJ2-7; TRBD2 agrees at 10 bases. Germline V gives CDR1 SEHNR, CDR2 FQNEAQ (reference sequence). J gave up 4 bases and V 5 bases, and 11 bases lay outside the gene matches. This CDR3 is 16 amino acids long. CDR3 sequence (DNA): TGTGCCAGCAGCCGGATCAGCGGGAGGGTTTCATACGAGCAGTACTTC. Translated: CASSRISGRVSYEQYF.

The V and J genes are TRBV7-2 and TRBJ1-2, with D possibly being TRBD1 (5 bases). The CDR3 runs to 14 residues. Trimming took 4 bases from V and 8 from J, leaving 17 bases between them. Germline V gene sequence: CDR1 SGHTA, CDR2 FQGNSA. CDR3: CASSSTWGVRGYTF. The CDR3, as DNA: TGTGCCAGCAGCTCGACCTGGGGGGTCCGGGGCTACACCTTC.

The rearrangement joins TRBV15 to TRBJ2-6, with 9 bases identical to TRBD1. The CDR3 contains 18 residues. The germline V gene encodes CDR1 LNHNV and CDR2 YYDKDF (reference sequence). Trimming took 4 bases from V and 4 from J; bases not matched to a gene: 11. The CDR3 here is CATSKTGGGSVGANVLTF. As DNA, the CDR3 is TGTGCCACCAGCAAGACAGGGGGAGGGTCGGTAGGGGCCAACGTCCTGACTTTC.

The V and J genes are TRBV9 and TRBJ1-1; 9 nucleotides line up with TRBD1. J gave up 1 base and V 3 bases, and 4 bases lay outside the gene matches. CDR1 and CDR2 from the germline V gene are SGDLS and YYNGEE. CDR3 size: 15 residues. DNA for the CDR3: TGTGCCAGCAGCGCGACAGGGGGACCGAACACTGAAGCTTTCTTT. The encoded protein is CASSATGGPNTEAFF.